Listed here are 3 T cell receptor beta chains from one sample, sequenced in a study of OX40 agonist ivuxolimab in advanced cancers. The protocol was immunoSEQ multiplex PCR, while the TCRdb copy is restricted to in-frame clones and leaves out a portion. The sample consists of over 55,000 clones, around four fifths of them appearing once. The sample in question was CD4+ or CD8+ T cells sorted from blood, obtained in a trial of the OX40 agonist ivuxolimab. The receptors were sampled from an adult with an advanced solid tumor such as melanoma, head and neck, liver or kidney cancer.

CDR3 region: CASRTGAAGGGYTF. As DNA, the CDR3 is TGTGCCAGCAGAACAGGGGCCGCAGGGGGAGGCTACACCTTC. The J gene is TRBJ1-2, the V gene TRBV7-9, with 7 bases fitting TRBD1. CDR3 size: 14 residues. V trimming: 6 bases; J trimming: 8 bases; junction bases outside the gene matches: 12. Germline CDR1 SEHNR, CDR2 FQNEAQ (reference sequence).

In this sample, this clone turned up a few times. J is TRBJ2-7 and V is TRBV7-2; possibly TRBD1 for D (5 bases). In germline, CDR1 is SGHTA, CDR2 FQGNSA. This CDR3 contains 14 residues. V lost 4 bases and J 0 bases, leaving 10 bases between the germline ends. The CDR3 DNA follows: TGTGCCAGCAGCTCCCGACAGAGCTCCTACGAGCAGTACTTC. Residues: CASSSRQSSYEQYF.

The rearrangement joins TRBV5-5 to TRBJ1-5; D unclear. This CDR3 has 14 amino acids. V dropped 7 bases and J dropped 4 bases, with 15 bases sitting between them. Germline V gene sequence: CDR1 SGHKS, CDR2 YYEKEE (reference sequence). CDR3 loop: CASGPYEGNQPQHF. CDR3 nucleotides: TGTGCCAGCGGACCTTATGAGGGTAATCAGCCCCAGCATTTT.